This T cell receptor beta chain was found in a study of blood T cell repertoires in COVID-19. V was clipped by 2 bases and J by 7 bases; unmatched bases: 8. CDR3 size: 16 residues. Germline CDR1 is MNHNS and CDR2 is SASEGT. Clones were sequenced by immunoSEQ multiplex PCR, and TCRdb holds only the in-frame ones, with some missing. The sample gives around 85,000 clones, roughly nine tenths of which show up once; about 5.2% is in the top ten. The sequence came from a man aged 60-69 years with acute or convalescent COVID-19. Input material: peripheral blood. The chain employs TRBV6-1 and TRBJ1-5, with 10 bases that match TRBD1. CDR3: CASSELGTGVVQPQHF. Here the CDR3 DNA reads TGTGCCAGCAGTGAACTGGGGACAGGGGTAGTACAGCCCCAGCATTTT.